This entry describes one T cell receptor beta chain. The antigen is undetermined. This entry comes from a study of OX40 agonist ivuxolimab in advanced cancers. The overall study: Those enrolled were 80% to 85% male, with a mean age of around 58 years and ages from roughly 20 to 90.

Study-wide results and caveats: The CD4+ and CD8+ T cells in the blood had expanded clonally by week 6 at 0.1 to 3.0 mg/kg.

The repertoire was sequenced with immunoSEQ multiplex PCR; TCRdb's copy has only in-frame clones and lacks some. The sample includes roughly 80,000 clones, 90% to 95% of them seen just once. This TCR was recovered from an adult with an advanced solid tumor such as melanoma, head and neck, liver or kidney cancer. The sample in question was CD4+ or CD8+ T cells sorted from blood, obtained in a trial of the OX40 agonist ivuxolimab.

The CDR3 coding sequence is TGTGCCAGCAGTTACTCTTTCCGCTACACCGGGGAGCTGTTTTTT. This translates into CASSYSFRYTGELFF. This chain connects TRBV6-6 to TRBJ2-2; D is unclear. The ends were cut back, 0 bases at V and 3 bases at J, with 8 bases in the middle. From germline, CDR1 is MNHNY and CDR2 SVGAGI (reference sequence). The length of the CDR3 is 15 residues.